The clone carrying this T cell receptor (beta chain) appeared a single time. The antigen is unknown. The V gene end was trimmed by 8 bases and the J gene end by 9 bases; junction bases not matched to a gene: 11. This CDR3 has 13 residues. Germline CDR1 GTSNPN, CDR2 SVGIG (reference sequence). Unrecorded immune exposures were likely, despite nominal health at sampling. The data were obtained in a study of cytomegalovirus exposure and HLA in healthy donors. General study points: Data from an earlier analysis indicated that most TCR beta V segments were productive either about 87% or about 30% of the time. The dataset shows that most TCR sequences were rare, while some public TCRs occurred in many donors. One variant, a missense change in DCLRE1C, was linked in a later analysis to TCR beta V- and J-gene trimming.

A multiplex PCR was run with 60 Vbeta primers and 13 Jbeta primers. TCRdb's copy holds only in-frame clones and misses some; the assay was immunoSEQ multiplex PCR. This repertoire shows about 130,000 clones, 80% to 85% found once; its top ten account for 0.7%. The source of this sequence is a man younger than 35 in good health and CMV-seronegative. The chain recombines TRBV30 with TRBJ2-1; 9 bases line up with TRBD1. The sample comprised PBMCs. CDR3 nucleotides: TGTGCCCGCGGGACAGGGACCGTCTTTGAGCAGTTCTTC. Amino acids: CARGTGTVFEQFF.